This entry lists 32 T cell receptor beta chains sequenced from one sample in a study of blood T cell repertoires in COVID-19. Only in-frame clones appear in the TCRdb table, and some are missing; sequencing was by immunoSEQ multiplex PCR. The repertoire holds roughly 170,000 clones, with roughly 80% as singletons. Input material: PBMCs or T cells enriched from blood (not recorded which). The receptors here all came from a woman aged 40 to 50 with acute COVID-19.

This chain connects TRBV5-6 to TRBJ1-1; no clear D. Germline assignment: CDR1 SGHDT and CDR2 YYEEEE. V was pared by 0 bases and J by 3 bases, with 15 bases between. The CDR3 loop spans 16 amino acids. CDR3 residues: CASSLGGDHPDTEAFF. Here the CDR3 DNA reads TGTGCCAGCAGCTTGGGGGGAGACCACCCCGACACTGAAGCTTTCTTT.

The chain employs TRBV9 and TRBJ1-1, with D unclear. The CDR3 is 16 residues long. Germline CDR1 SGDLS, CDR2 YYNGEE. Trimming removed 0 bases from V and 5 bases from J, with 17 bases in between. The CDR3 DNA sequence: TGTGCCAGCAGCGTAGTGGACGGAAGATCGGGGACTGAAGCTTTCTTT. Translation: CASSVVDGRSGTEAFF.

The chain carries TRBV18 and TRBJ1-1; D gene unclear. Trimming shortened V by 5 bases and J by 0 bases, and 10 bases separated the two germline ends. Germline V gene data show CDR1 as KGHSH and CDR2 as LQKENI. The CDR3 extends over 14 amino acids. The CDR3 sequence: CASSASHLNTEAFF. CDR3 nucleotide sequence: TGTGCCAGCTCAGCCTCACATTTGAACACTGAAGCTTTCTTT.

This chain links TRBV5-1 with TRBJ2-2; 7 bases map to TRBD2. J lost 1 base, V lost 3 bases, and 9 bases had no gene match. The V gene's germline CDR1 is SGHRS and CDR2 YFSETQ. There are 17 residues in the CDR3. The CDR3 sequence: CASSSRAGDLNTGELFF. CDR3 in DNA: TGCGCCAGCAGCTCCCGGGCGGGAGACCTGAACACCGGGGAGCTGTTTTTT.

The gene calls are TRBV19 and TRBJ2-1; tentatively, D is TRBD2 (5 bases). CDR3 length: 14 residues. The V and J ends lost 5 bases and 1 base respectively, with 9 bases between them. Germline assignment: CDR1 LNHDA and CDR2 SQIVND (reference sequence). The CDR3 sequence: CASSLGLSYNEQFF. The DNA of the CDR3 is TGTGCCAGTAGTCTTGGACTGTCCTACAATGAGCAGTTCTTC.

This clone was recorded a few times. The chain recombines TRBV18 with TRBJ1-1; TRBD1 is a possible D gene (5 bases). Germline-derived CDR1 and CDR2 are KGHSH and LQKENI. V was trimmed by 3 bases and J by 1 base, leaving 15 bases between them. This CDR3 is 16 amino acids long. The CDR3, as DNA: TGTGCCAGCTCACCCCCCGGGGGATGGCCGAACACTGAAGCTTTCTTT. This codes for CASSPPGGWPNTEAFF.

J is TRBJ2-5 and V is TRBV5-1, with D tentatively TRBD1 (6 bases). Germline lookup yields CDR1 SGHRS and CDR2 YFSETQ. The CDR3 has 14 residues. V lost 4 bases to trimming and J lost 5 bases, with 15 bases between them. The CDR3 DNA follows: TGCGCCAGCAGCCCGGGACATGTATCCGAGACCCAGTACTTC. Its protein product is CASSPGHVSETQYF.

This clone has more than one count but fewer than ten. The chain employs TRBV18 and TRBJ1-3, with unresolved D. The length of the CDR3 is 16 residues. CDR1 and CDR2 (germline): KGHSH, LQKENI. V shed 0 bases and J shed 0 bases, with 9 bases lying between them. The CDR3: CASSPPNSYSGNTIYF. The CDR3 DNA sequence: TGTGCCAGCTCACCACCGAACAGCTACTCTGGAAACACCATATATTTT.

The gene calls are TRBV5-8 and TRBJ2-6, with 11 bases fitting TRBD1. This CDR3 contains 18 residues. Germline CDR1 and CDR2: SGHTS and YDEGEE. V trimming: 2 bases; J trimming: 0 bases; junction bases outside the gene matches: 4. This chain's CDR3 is CASSFGQGARSGANVLTF. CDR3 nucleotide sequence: TGTGCCAGCAGCTTTGGACAGGGGGCCCGCTCTGGGGCCAACGTCCTGACTTTC.

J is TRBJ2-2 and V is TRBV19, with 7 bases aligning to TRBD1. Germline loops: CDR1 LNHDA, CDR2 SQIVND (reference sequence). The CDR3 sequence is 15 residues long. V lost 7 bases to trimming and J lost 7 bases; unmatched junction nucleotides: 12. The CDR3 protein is CASIATGYLSGELFF. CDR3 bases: TGTGCCAGTATCGCGACAGGGTATTTGAGCGGGGAGCTGTTTTTT.

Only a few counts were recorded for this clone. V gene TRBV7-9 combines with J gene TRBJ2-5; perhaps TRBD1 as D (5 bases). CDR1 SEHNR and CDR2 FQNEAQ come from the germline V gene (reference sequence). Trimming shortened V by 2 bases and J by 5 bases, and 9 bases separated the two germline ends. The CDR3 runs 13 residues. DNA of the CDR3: TGTGCCAGCAGCTTAAACGCAGGGGAGACCCAGTACTTC. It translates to CASSLNAGETQYF.

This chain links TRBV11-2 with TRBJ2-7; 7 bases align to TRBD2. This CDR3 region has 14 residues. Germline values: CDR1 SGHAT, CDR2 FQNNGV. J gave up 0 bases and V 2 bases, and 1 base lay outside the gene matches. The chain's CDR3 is CASSLWTSSYEQYV. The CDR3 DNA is TGTGCCAGCAGCTTATGGACTAGCTCCTACGAGCAGTACGTC.

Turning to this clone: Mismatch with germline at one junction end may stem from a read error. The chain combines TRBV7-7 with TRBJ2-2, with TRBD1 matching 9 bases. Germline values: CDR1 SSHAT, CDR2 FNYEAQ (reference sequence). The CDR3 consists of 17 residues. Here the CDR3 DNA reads TGTGCTAGCAGCTACAGTCCCGGGACAGGGATCCCCGGGGAGCTGTTTTTT. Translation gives CASSYSPGTGIPGELFF.

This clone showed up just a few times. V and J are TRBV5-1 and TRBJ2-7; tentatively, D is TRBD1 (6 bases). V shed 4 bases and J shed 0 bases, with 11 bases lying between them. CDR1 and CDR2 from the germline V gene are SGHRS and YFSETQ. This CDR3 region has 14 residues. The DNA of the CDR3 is TGCGCCAGCAGCACCCGGACAGACTCCTACGAGCAGTACTTC. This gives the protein CASSTRTDSYEQYF.

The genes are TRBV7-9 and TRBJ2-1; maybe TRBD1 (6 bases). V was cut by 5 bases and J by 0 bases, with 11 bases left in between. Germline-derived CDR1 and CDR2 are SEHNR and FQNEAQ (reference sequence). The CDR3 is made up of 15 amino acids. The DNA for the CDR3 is TGTGCCAGCAGCGTAACAGGGAGCTCCTACAATGAGCAGTTCTTC. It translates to CASSVTGSSYNEQFF.

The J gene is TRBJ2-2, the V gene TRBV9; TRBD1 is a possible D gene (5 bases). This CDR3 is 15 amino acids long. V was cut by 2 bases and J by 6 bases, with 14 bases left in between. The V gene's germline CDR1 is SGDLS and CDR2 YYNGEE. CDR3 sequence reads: CASSVAGIGAGELFF. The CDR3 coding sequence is TGTGCCAGCAGCGTCGCAGGGATCGGCGCCGGGGAGCTGTTTTTT.

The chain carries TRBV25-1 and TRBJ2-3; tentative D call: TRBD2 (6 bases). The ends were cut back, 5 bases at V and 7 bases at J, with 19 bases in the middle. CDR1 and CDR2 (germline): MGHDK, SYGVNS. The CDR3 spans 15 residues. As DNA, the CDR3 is TGTGCCAGCAGTAACACCGGGACTTCGACGAATACGCAGTATTTT. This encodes CASSNTGTSTNTQYF. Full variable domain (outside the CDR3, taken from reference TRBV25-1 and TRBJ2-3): EADIYQTPRYLVIGTGKKITLECSQTMGHDKMYWYQQDPGMELHLIHYSYGVNSTEKGDLSSESTVSRIRTEHFPLTLESARPSHTSQYLCASSNTGTSTNTQYFGPGTRLTVL.

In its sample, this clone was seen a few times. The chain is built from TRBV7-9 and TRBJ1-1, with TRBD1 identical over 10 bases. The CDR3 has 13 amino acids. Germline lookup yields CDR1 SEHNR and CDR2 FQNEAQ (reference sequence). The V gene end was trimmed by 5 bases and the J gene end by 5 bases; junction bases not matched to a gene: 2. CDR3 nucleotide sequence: TGTGCCAGCAGCCCGGGACAGGGGACTGAAGCTTTCTTT. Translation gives CASSPGQGTEAFF.

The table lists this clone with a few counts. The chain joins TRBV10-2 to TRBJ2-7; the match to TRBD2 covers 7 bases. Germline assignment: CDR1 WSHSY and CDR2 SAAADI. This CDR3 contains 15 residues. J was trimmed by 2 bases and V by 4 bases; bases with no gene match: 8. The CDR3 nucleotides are TGCGCCAGCAGTGCTACTAGCGTCCTAGCCTACGAGCAGTACGTC. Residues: CASSATSVLAYEQYV.

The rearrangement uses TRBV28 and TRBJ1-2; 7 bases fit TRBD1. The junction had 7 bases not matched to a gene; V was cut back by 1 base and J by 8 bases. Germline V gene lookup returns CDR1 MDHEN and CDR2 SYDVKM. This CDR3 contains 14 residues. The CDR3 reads CASSLSQGGAGYTF. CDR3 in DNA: TGTGCCAGCAGTTTATCCCAGGGGGGCGCAGGCTACACCTTC.

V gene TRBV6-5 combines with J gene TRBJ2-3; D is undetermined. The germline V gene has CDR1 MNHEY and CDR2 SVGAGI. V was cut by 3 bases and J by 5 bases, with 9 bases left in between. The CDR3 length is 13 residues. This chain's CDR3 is CASSYSRGDTQYF. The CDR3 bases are TGTGCCAGCAGTTATAGTAGAGGAGATACGCAGTATTTT.

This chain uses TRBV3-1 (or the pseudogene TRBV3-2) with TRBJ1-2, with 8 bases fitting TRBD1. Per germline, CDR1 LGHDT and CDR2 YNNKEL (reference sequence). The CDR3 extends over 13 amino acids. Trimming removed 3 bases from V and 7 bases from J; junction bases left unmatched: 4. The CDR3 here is CASSQGQEGGYTF. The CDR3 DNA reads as TGTGCCAGCAGCCAGGGACAGGAGGGTGGCTACACCTTC.

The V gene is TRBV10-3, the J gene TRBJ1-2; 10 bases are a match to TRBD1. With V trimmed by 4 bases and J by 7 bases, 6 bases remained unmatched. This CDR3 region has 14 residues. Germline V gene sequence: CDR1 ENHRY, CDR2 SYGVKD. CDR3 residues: CAISVPGQGLGYTF. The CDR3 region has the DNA TGTGCCATCAGTGTTCCGGGACAGGGGCTTGGCTACACCTTC.

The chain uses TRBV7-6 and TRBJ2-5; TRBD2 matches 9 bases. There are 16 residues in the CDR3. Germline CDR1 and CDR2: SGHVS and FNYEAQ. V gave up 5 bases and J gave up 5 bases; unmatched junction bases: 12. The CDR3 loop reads CASSPSLGLAFETQYF. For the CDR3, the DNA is TGTGCCAGCAGCCCTTCCCTGGGACTAGCTTTTGAGACCCAGTACTTC. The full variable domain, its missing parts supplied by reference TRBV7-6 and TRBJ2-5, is GAGVSQSPRYKVTKRGQDVALRCDPISGHVSLYWYRQALGQGPEFLTYFNYEAQQDKSGLPNDRFSAERPEGSISTLTIQRTEQRDSAMYRCASSPSLGLAFETQYFGPGTRLLVL.

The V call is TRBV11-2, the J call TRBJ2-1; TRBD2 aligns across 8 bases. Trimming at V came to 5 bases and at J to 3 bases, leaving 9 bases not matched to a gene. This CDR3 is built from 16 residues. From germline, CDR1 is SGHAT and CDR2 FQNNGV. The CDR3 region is CASSPAGTRFYNEQFF. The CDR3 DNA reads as TGTGCCAGCAGCCCGGCCGGGACTAGGTTCTACAATGAGCAGTTCTTC. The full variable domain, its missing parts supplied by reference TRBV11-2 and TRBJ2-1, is EAGVAQSPRYKIIEKRQSVAFWCNPISGHATLYWYQQILGQGPKLLIQFQNNGVVDDSQLPKDRFSAERLKGVDSTLKIQPAKLEDSAVYLCASSPAGTRFYNEQFFGPGTRLTVL.

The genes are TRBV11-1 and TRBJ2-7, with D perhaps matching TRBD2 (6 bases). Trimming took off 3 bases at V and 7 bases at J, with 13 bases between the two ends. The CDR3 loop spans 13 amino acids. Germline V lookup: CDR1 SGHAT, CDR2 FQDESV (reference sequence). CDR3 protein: CASSFPGEGEQYF. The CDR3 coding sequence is TGTGCCAGCAGCTTCCCGGGAGAAGGGGAGCAGTACTTC.

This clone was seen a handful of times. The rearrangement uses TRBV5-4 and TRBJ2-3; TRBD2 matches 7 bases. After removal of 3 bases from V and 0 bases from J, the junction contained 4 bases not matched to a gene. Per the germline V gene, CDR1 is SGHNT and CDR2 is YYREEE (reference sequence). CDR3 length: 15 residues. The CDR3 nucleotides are TGTGCCAGCAGCTCTGGACTAGGTAGCACAGATACGCAGTATTTT. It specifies CASSSGLGSTDTQYF.

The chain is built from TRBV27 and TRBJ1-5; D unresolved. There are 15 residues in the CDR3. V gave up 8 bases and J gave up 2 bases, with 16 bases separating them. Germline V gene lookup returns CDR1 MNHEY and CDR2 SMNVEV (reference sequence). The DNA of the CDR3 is TGTGCCAGCGCCTCACTGGGCAGTGGCAATCAGCCCCAGCATTTT. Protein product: CASASLGSGNQPQHF.

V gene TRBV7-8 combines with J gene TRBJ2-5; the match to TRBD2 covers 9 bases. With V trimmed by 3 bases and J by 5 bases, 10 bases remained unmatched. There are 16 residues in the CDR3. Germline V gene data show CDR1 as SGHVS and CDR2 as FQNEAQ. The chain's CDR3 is CASSFSMSGRSETQYF. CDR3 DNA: TGTGCCAGCAGCTTTAGTATGAGCGGGAGGTCGGAGACCCAGTACTTC.

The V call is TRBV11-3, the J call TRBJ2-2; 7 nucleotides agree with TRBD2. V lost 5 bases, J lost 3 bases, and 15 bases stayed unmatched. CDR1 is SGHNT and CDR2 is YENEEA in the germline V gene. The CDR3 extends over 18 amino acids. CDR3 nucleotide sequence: TGTGCCAGCAGCCATGGCCGGTGGCGGGGGAAACACACCGGGGAGCTGTTTTTT. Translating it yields CASSHGRWRGKHTGELFF. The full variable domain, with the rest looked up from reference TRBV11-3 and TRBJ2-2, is EAGVVQSPRYKIIEKKQPVAFWCNPISGHNTLYWYLQNLGQGPELLIRYENEEAVDDSQLPKDRFSAERLKGVDSTLKIQPAELGDSAVYLCASSHGRWRGKHTGELFFGEGSRLTVL.

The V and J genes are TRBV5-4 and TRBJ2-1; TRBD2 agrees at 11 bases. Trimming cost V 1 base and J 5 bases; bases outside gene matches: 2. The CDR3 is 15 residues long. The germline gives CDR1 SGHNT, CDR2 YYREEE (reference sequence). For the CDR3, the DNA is TGTGCCAGCAGCTTGATAGCGGGAGGGCACAATGAGCAGTTCTTC. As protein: CASSLIAGGHNEQFF. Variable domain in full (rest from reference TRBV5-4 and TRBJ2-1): ETGVTQSPTHLIKTRGQQVTLRCSSQSGHNTVSWYQQALGQGPQFIFQYYREEENGRGNFPPRFSGLQFPNYSSELNVNALELDDSALYLCASSLIAGGHNEQFFGPGTRLTVL.

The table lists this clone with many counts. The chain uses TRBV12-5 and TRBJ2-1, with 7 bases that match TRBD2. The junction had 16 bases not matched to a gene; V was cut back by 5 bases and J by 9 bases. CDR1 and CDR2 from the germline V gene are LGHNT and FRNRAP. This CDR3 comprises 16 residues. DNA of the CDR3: TGTGCTAGTGGTCCACGACTAGCCTCCCTTATAGGTGAGCAGTTCTTC. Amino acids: CASGPRLASLIGEQFF.